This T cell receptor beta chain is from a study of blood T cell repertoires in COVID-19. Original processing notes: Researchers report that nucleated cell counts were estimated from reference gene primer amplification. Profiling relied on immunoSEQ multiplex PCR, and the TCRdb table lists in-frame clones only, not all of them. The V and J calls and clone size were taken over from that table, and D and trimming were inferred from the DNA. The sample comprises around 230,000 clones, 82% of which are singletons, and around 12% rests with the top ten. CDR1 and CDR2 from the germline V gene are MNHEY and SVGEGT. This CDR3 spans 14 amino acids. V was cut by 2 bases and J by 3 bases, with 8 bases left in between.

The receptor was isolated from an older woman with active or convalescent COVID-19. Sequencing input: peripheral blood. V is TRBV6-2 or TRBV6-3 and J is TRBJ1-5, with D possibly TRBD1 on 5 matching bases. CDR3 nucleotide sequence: TGTGCCAGCAGTTACCGGGGGTCCAATCAGCCCCAGCATTTT. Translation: CASSYRGSNQPQHF.